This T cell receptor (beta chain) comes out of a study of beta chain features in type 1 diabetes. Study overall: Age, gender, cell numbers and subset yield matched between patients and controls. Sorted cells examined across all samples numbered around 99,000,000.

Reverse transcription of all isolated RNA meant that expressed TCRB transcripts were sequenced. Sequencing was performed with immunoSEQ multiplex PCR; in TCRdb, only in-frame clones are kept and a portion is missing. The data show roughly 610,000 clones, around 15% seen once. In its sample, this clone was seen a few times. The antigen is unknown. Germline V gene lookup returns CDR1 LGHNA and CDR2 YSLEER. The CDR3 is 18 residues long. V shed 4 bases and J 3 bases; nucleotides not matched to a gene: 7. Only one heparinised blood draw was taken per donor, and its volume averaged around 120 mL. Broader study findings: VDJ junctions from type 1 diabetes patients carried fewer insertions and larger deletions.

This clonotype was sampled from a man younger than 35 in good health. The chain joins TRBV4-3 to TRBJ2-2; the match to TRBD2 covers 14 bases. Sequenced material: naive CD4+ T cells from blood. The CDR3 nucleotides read TGCGCCAGCAGCCGTCGACTAGCGGGAGGGCCGGACACCGGGGAGCTGTTTTTT. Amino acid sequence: CASSRRLAGGPDTGELFF.